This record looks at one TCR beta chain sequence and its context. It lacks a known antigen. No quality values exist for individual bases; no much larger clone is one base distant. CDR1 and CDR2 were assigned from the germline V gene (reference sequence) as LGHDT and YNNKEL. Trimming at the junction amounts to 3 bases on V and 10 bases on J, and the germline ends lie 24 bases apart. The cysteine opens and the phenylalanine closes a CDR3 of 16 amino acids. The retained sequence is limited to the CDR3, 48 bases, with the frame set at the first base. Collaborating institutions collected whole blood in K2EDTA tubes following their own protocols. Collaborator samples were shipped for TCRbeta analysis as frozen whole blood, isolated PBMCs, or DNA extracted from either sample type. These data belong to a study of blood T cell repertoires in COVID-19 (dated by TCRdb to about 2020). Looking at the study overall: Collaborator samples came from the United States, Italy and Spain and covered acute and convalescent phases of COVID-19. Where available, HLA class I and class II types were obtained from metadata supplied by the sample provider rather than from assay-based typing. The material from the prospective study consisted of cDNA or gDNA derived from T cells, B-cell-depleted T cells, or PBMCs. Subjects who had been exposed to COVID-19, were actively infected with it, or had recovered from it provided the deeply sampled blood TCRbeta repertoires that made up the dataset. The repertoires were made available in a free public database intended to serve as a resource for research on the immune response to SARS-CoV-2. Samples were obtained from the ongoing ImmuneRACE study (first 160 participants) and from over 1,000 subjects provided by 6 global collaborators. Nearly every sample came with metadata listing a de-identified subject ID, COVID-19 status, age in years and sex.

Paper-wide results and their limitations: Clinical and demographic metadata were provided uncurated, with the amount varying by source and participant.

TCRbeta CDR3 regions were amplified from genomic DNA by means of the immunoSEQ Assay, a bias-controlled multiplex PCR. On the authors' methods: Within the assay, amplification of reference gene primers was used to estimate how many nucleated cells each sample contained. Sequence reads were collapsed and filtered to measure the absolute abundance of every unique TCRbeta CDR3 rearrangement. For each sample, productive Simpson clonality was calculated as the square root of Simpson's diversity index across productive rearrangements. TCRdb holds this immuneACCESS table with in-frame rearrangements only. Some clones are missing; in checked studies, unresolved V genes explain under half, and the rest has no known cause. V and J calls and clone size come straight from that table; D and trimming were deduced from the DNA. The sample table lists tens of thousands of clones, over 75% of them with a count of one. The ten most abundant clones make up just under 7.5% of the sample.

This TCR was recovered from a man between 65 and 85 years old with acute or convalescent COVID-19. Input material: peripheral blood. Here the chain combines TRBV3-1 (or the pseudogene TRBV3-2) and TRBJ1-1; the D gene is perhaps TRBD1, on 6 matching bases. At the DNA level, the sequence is TGTGCCAGCAGCCACACCACCGGGACATCTCCCTTGGGAGCTTTCTTT. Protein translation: CASSHTTGTSPLGAFF.